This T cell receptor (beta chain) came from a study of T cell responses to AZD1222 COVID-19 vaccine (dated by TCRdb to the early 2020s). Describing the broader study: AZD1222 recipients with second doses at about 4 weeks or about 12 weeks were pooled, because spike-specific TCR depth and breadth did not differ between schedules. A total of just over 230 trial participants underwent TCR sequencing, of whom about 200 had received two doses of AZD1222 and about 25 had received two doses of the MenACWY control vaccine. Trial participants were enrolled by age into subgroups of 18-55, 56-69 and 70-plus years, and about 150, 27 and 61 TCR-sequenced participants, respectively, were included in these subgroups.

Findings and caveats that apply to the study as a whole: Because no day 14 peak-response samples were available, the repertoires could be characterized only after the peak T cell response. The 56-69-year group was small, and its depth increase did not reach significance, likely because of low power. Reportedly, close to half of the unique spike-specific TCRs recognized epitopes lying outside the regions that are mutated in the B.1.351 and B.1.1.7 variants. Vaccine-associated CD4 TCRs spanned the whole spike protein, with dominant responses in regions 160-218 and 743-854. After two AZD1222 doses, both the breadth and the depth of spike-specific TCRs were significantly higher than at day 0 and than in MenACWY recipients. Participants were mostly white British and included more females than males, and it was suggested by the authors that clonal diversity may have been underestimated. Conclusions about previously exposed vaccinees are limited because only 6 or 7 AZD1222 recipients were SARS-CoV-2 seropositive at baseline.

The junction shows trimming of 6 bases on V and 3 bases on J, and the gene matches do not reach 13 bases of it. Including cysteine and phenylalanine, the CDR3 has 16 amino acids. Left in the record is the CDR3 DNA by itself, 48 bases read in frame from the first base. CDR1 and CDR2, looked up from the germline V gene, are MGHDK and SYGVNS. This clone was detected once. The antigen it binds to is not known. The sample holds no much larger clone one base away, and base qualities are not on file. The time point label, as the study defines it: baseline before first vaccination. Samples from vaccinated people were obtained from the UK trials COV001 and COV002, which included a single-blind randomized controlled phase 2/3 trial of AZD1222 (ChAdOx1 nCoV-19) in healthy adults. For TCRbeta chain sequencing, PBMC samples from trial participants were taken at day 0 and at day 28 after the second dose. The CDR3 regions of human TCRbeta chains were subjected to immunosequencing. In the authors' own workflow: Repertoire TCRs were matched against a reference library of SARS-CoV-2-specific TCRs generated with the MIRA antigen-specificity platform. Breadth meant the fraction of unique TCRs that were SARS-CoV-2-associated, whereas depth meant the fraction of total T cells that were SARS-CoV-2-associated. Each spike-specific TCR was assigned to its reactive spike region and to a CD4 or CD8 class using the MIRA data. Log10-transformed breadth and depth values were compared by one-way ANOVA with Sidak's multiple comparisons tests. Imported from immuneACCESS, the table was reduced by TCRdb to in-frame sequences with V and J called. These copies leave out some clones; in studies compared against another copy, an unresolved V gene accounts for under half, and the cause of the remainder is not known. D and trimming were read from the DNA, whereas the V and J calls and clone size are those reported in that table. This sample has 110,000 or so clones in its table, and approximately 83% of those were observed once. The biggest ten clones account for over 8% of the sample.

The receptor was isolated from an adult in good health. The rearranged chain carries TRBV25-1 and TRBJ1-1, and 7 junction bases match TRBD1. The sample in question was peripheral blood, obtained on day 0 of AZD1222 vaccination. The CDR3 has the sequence CASSKVKGDSHTEAFF. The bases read TGTGCCAGCAGCAAAGTGAAGGGGGACAGTCACACTGAAGCTTTCTTT.